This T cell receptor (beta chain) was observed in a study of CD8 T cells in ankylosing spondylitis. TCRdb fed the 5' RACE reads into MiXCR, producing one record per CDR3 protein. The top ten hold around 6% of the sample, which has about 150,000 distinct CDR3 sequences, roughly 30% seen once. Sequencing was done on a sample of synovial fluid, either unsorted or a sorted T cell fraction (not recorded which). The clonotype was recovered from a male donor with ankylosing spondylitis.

CDR3 DNA: TGTGCCAGTAGCTCCCGGCAGAATACGCAGTATTTT. It yields the protein CASSSRQNTQYF. The chain joins TRBV19 to TRBJ2-3; D is unclear. Trimming cost V 6 bases and J 7 bases, with 11 bases left between them. The germline gives CDR1 LNHDA, CDR2 SQIVND (reference sequence). The CDR3 is made up of 12 amino acids.